These 5 T cell receptor beta chains originate from one sample sequenced in a study of identical twins. A single record per CDR3 protein comes from TCRdb applying MiXCR to the 5' RACE reads. The sample holds more than 600,000 distinct CDR3 sequences, over 15% seen once. The same data also contributed to another study, on T cells expressing NK-cell markers.

Input material: PBMCs. These receptors came from a woman in her late teens or twenties in good health.

Many counts were recorded for this clonotype. V usage is TRBV12-3 or TRBV12-4 and J usage is TRBJ2-7; 10 positions match TRBD2. Trimming cost V 5 bases and J 2 bases; bases outside gene matches: 3. The CDR3 is made up of 14 amino acids. DNA of the CDR3: TGTGCCAGCAGTCGGACTAGCGGAACCTACGAGCAGTACTTC. Its protein product is CASSRTSGTYEQYF.

The genes are TRBV20-1 and TRBJ1-5, with D possibly being TRBD1 (5 bases). V lost 5 bases and J 7 bases, leaving 18 bases between the germline ends. CDR3 size: 14 residues. Looked up from germline, CDR1 is DFQATT and CDR2 is SNEGSKA (reference sequence). CDR3 amino acids: CSAPSGGYKQPQHF. CDR3 DNA: TGCAGTGCTCCATCGGGGGGTTACAAACAGCCCCAGCATTTT.

This chain uses TRBV4-2 with TRBJ1-3; 7 nucleotides match TRBD1. This CDR3 spans 15 amino acids. Looked up from germline, CDR1 is LGHNA and CDR2 is YNFKEQ. V gave up 0 bases and J gave up 4 bases; unmatched junction bases: 3. The CDR3 DNA is TGTGCCAGCAGCCAAGATAGGGGGCGCGGAAACACCATATATTTT. It yields the protein CASSQDRGRGNTIYF.

V and J are TRBV12-3 or TRBV12-4 and TRBJ2-3; D remains ambiguous. The CDR3 runs to 12 residues. V was trimmed by 7 bases and J by 5 bases, leaving 10 bases between them. CDR3 sequence reads: CASKRVIDTQYF. The CDR3 nucleotides are TGTGCCAGCAAAAGGGTAATAGATACGCAGTATTTT.

The chain uses TRBV20-1 and TRBJ1-2; D perhaps matches TRBD1 (5 bases). CDR3 size: 15 residues. The germline CDR1 and CDR2 sequences are DFQATT and SNEGSKA (reference sequence). With 0 bases removed from V and 6 bases from J, the gap between germline ends came to 17 bases. The CDR3, as DNA: TGCAGTGCTAGAGACCCCTGGGGGGGACTGGATGGCTACACCTTC. It codes for CSARDPWGGLDGYTF.